The 30 T cell receptor beta chains reported below all come from one sample, sequenced in a study of T-cell reconstitution after alpha-beta-depleted transplantation in children. Molecular barcoding with unique molecular identifiers was used for the TCRbeta library. A single record per CDR3 protein comes from TCRdb applying MiXCR to the PCR reads. The table lists 580,000 or so distinct CDR3 sequences, around 23% of them singletons, with around an eighth in the top ten. The sample was PBMCs, mostly from graft donor cells, taken 360 days after TCRalphabeta/CD19-depleted stem cell transplant. These receptors were taken from a boy less than two years old who had a stem cell transplant for acute myeloid leukemia, so the T cells may come from the graft donor.

This clonotype was picked up many times. The chain has TRBV6-5 and TRBJ2-3; D unclear. Germline CDR1 MNHEY, CDR2 SVGAGI. This CDR3 is 15 amino acids long. The V gene lost 0 bases and the J gene lost 2 bases, with 9 bases spanning the gap. CDR3 DNA: TGTGCCAGCAGTTACTCCGCCCGCATCACAGATACGCAGTATTTT. Its protein is CASSYSARITDTQYF.

This clonotype was observed a handful of times. The V gene is TRBV6-2 or TRBV6-3, the J gene TRBJ1-5; 10 positions agree with TRBD1. J gave up 3 bases and V 2 bases, and 7 bases lay outside the gene matches. This CDR3 comprises 17 residues. The germline V gene encodes CDR1 MNHEY and CDR2 SVGEGT. The CDR3 nucleotides read TGTGCCAGCAGTTACCCCTTCGGGACAGGGGCCAATCAGCCCCAGCATTTT. This sequence encodes CASSYPFGTGANQPQHF.

In its sample, this clonotype was seen a few times. The chain links TRBV29-1 to TRBJ1-2; possibly TRBD1 for D (5 bases). Germline CDR1 and CDR2: SQVTM and ANQGSEA. V was clipped by 5 bases and J by 2 bases, with 12 bases between them. The CDR3 length is 13 residues. CDR3 nucleotide sequence: TGCAGCGTTAGACAGTATTTGAACTATGGCTACACCTTC. Amino acids: CSVRQYLNYGYTF. The whole variable domain, remainder taken from reference TRBV29-1 and TRBJ1-2, is SAVISQKPSRDICQRGTSLTIQCQVDSQVTMMFWYRQQPGQSLTLIATANQGSEATYESGFVIDKFPISRPNLTFSTLTVSNMSPEDSSIYLCSVRQYLNYGYTFGSGTRLTVV.

This clonotype was detected many times. The V call is TRBV20-1, the J call TRBJ1-2; no clear D gene. Trimming stripped 7 bases from V and 1 base from J, with 13 bases between. In germline, CDR1 is DFQATT, CDR2 SNEGSKA (reference sequence). CDR3 length: 13 residues. CDR3 loop: CSVHPGVNYGYTF. The DNA for the CDR3 is TGCAGTGTCCACCCTGGGGTTAACTATGGCTACACCTTC.

The chain recombines TRBV11-2 with TRBJ2-5, with 7 bases that match TRBD1. The CDR3 is 15 amino acids. J was trimmed by 5 bases and V by 5 bases; bases with no gene match: 11. Germline CDR1 SGHAT, CDR2 FQNNGV. The DNA for the CDR3 is TGTGCCAGCAGCACAGGGGTCAACCCTGGGGAGACCCAGTACTTC. The encoded protein is CASSTGVNPGETQYF.

This clonotype has only a few counts. The chain links TRBV6-1 to TRBJ2-5; D may be TRBD1 (6 bases). CDR1 and CDR2 (germline): MNHNS, SASEGT. This CDR3 spans 13 amino acids. V lost 5 bases, J lost 5 bases, and 12 bases lay in between. The CDR3 coding sequence is TGTGCCAGCAGTCAGGGGCATGCGGAGACCCAGTACTTC. It translates to CASSQGHAETQYF.

The chain employs TRBV6-5 and TRBJ2-5; D unclear. Germline V lookup: CDR1 MNHEY, CDR2 SVGAGI. Deletions cut 1 base from V and 3 bases from J, with 9 bases between. CDR3 size: 14 residues. The CDR3 region is CASSYYFLKETQYF. In DNA form, the CDR3 reads TGTGCCAGCAGTTACTATTTCCTTAAAGAGACCCAGTACTTC.

This clonotype was seen repeatedly, ten times or more. V usage is TRBV7-2 and J usage is TRBJ2-5; D gene unclear. The CDR3 spans 14 residues. CDR1 is SGHTA, CDR2 FQGNSA, per germline. V was trimmed by 1 base and J by 3 bases, leaving 9 bases between them. The CDR3 sequence is CASSLVRGEETQYF. CDR3 nucleotides: TGTGCCAGCAGCTTAGTACGTGGGGAAGAGACCCAGTACTTC.

CDR3 in DNA: TGTGCCACCCTCCGGGACAAGGGAGCACTAGGGAAAGCTTTCTTT. This gives the protein CATLRDKGALGKAFF. The chain joins TRBV15 to TRBJ1-1; D is possibly TRBD1 (6 bases). The germline V and J ends were trimmed by 8 bases and 9 bases, with 25 bases remaining between them. The CDR3 length is 15 residues. Germline CDR1 and CDR2: LNHNV and YYDKDF (reference sequence).

This chain joins TRBV11-2 and TRBJ2-5; possibly TRBD2 for D (7 bases). Germline lookup yields CDR1 SGHAT and CDR2 FQNNGV. This CDR3 contains 16 residues. Trimming took 4 bases from V and 2 from J, leaving 17 bases between them. The CDR3 coding sequence is TGTGCCAGCAGCTCTAGGCCGGGGGGCCTTCAAGAGACCCAGTACTTC. It specifies CASSSRPGGLQETQYF.

This chain uses TRBV12-3 or TRBV12-4 with TRBJ2-1; possible D gene TRBD2, 7 bases. Trimming cost V 3 bases and J 2 bases, with 20 bases left between them. This CDR3 has 18 residues. CDR3 in DNA: TGTGCCAGCAGTTTCCGACTAGCCCCCGGGGGCGCCTACAATGAGCAGTTCTTC. Translation gives CASSFRLAPGGAYNEQFF.

This clonotype was counted a few times. The chain recombines TRBV7-2 with TRBJ1-6, with a weak D call TRBD1 (5 bases). Trimming stripped 5 bases from V and 10 bases from J, with 18 bases between. Germline CDR1 SGHTA, CDR2 FQGNSA. There are 15 residues in the CDR3. CDR3: CASSLPGTIGSPLHF. CDR3 in DNA: TGTGCCAGCAGCCTGCCCGGGACTATAGGATCACCCCTCCACTTT.

This clonotype was detected ten times or more. This chain joins TRBV12-3 or TRBV12-4 and TRBJ2-1; perhaps D is TRBD1 or TRBD2 (5 bases each). This CDR3 spans 14 amino acids. Trimming left V 3 bases short and J 8 bases short, with 14 bases between. The CDR3, as DNA: TGTGCCAGCAGTTTTGTTCCTAGCAGGGATGAGCAGTTCTTC. The encoded protein is CASSFVPSRDEQFF.

This clonotype was seen repeatedly, ten times or more. The chain recombines TRBV12-3 or TRBV12-4 with TRBJ2-5; the D gene could be TRBD1 or TRBD2 (5 bases each). The CDR3 is 14 residues long. V was trimmed by 1 base and J by 5 bases, leaving 11 bases between them. CDR3 amino acids: CASSLVGTGETQYF. CDR3 DNA: TGTGCCAGCAGTTTAGTGGGGACCGGTGAGACCCAGTACTTC.

This clonotype showed up just a few times. This chain connects TRBV12-3 or TRBV12-4 to TRBJ2-5; tentatively, D is TRBD2 (5 bases). There are 12 residues in the CDR3. V gave up 3 bases and J gave up 7 bases, with 9 bases separating them. The CDR3, as DNA: TGTGCCAGCAGTTTTCGCCGGGGGACCCAGTACTTC. This translates into CASSFRRGTQYF.

This clonotype was recorded many times. The CDR3 coding sequence is TGTGCCAGCAGCCAGGGAGGGACAGAGTCCTACGAGCAGTACTTC. Residues: CASSQGGTESYEQYF. The chain employs TRBV11-3 and TRBJ2-7; either TRBD1 or TRBD2 may supply D (7 bases each). Trimming shortened V by 5 bases and J by 1 base, and 15 bases separated the two germline ends. Germline lookup yields CDR1 SGHNT and CDR2 YENEEA. This CDR3 comprises 15 residues.

The chain has TRBV20-1 and TRBJ1-4; 8 bases line up with TRBD1. The V and J ends lost 6 bases and 3 bases, in that order; junction bases with no gene match: 9. There are 15 residues in the CDR3. Germline CDR1 is DFQATT and CDR2 is SNEGSKA (reference sequence). CDR3 DNA: TGCAGTGCCGGGGCAGGGGGCTTAGCTAATGAAAAACTGTTTTTT. Its translation: CSAGAGGLANEKLFF.

V and J are TRBV11-2 and TRBJ2-7; 12 bases align to TRBD2. CDR3 length equals 18 residues. V shed 1 base, J shed 5 bases, and the junction held 12 bases outside the gene matches. CDR1 is SGHAT, CDR2 FQNNGV, per germline. CDR3: CASSLVGGLAGLADEQYF. DNA for the CDR3: TGTGCCAGCAGCTTAGTTGGGGGACTAGCGGGTCTTGCCGACGAGCAGTACTTC.

This clonotype was seen many times. This chain links TRBV7-9 with TRBJ2-5; D gene uncertain. V lost 11 bases to trimming and J lost 7 bases, with 17 bases between them. This CDR3 is built from 12 residues. Germline V gene data show CDR1 as SEHNR and CDR2 as FQNEAQ (reference sequence). DNA for the CDR3: TGTGCCGCCAACACGGACCGCGGGACCCAGTACTTC. This translates into CAANTDRGTQYF.

In its sample, this clonotype was seen many times. The chain joins TRBV4-3 to TRBJ1-2; D ambiguous. The V gene lost 0 bases and the J gene lost 4 bases, with 12 bases spanning the gap. The germline gives CDR1 LGHNA, CDR2 YSLEER. The CDR3 has 15 amino acids. The CDR3: CASSQEIGVPYGYTF. DNA for the CDR3: TGCGCCAGCAGCCAAGAAATCGGAGTACCCTATGGCTACACCTTC.

The chain couples TRBV6-2 or TRBV6-3 to TRBJ2-3, with 8 bases lining up with TRBD1. V trimming: 6 bases; J trimming: 1 base; junction bases outside the gene matches: 9. Germline loops: CDR1 MNHEY, CDR2 SVGEGT. This CDR3 contains 16 residues. This CDR3 reads CASSLQGDAGTDTQYF. CDR3 bases: TGTGCCAGCAGCCTACAGGGGGATGCTGGCACAGATACGCAGTATTTT.

At least ten counts were recorded for this clonotype. The genes are TRBV28 and TRBJ2-7, with TRBD1 matching 10 bases. V lost 5 bases, J lost 3 bases, and 4 bases stayed unmatched. The CDR3 has 14 amino acids. Germline CDR1 and CDR2: MDHEN and SYDVKM. The CDR3 nucleotides are TGTGCCAGCAGTCTCCGGACAGGGGGCTACGAGCAGTACGTC. It translates to CASSLRTGGYEQYV.

The rearrangement uses TRBV4-3 and TRBJ2-3; possible D gene TRBD2, 6 bases. Germline CDR1 is LGHNA and CDR2 is YSLEER. V lost 2 bases and J lost 2, with 17 bases in between. The CDR3 covers 17 residues. The CDR3 coding sequence is TGCGCCAGCAGCCAATTGACACCGGGACTGATCACAGATACGCAGTATTTT. Its protein product is CASSQLTPGLITDTQYF.

The chain joins TRBV7-2 to TRBJ1-1; D is unresolved. Trimming pared 5 bases from V and 5 bases from J, leaving 12 bases between. The CDR3 loop spans 13 amino acids. Germline CDR1 is SGHTA and CDR2 is FQGNSA. The CDR3, as DNA: TGTGCCAGCAGCCCGACCCTGCGGACTGAAGCTTTCTTT. It specifies CASSPTLRTEAFF.

This clonotype was recorded a few times. This chain links TRBV5-1 with TRBJ2-7; D is possibly TRBD1 (6 bases). The CDR3 is 14 residues long. From germline, CDR1 is SGHRS and CDR2 YFSETQ. V lost 1 base to trimming and J lost 2 bases, with 10 bases between them. The CDR3 reads CASSLTGPAYEQYF. The CDR3 region has the DNA TGCGCCAGCAGCTTGACAGGGCCCGCCTACGAGCAGTACTTC.

This clonotype has a handful of counts. The V and J genes are TRBV29-1 and TRBJ2-7; D gene ambiguous. CDR1 is SQVTM and CDR2 is ANQGSEA in the germline V gene. The V end was cut by 6 bases, the J end by 0 bases, with 12 bases between. This CDR3 is 13 amino acids long. The CDR3 bases are TGCAGCGTGCGACTGGTAGCCTCCTACGAGCAGTACTTC. This codes for CSVRLVASYEQYF.

This sequence joins TRBV10-3 and TRBJ2-5; D not resolved. This CDR3 is 14 amino acids long. V lost 2 bases and J 3 bases, leaving 10 bases between the germline ends. Germline V gene data show CDR1 as ENHRY and CDR2 as SYGVKD. The CDR3 sequence is CAISEALGEETQYF. DNA for the CDR3: TGTGCCATCAGTGAGGCCTTAGGCGAAGAGACCCAGTACTTC.

V is TRBV5-1 and J is TRBJ2-2, with a weak D call TRBD1 (5 bases). The CDR3 has 14 residues. The V and J ends lost 3 bases and 4 bases respectively, with 10 bases between them. Germline V gene sequence: CDR1 SGHRS, CDR2 YFSETQ. The CDR3 nucleotides are TGCGCCAGCAGCTCCCAGGGATCCACCGGGGAGCTGTTTTTT. As protein: CASSSQGSTGELFF.

This clonotype was seen at least ten times. The chain recombines TRBV20-1 with TRBJ2-3, with D perhaps matching TRBD2 (7 bases). The V end was cut by 5 bases, the J end by 0 bases, with 24 bases between. CDR3 length equals 18 residues. Germline V gene lookup returns CDR1 DFQATT and CDR2 SNEGSKA (reference sequence). CDR3 sequence reads: CSADITRLGGPSTDTQYF. CDR3 DNA sequence: TGCAGTGCTGATATTACAAGGCTCGGGGGGCCCAGCACAGATACGCAGTATTTT.

The chain carries TRBV5-1 and TRBJ2-1; 7 nucleotides align to TRBD1. There are 15 residues in the CDR3. In germline, CDR1 is SGHRS, CDR2 YFSETQ. V shed 0 bases and J 5 bases; nucleotides not matched to a gene: 5. CDR3 residues: CASSLGGGFHNEQFF. As DNA, the CDR3 is TGCGCCAGCAGCTTGGGAGGGGGCTTCCACAATGAGCAGTTCTTC. The variable domain in full, completed from reference TRBV5-1 and TRBJ2-1, reads KAGVTQTPRYLIKTRGQQVTLSCSPISGHRSVSWYQQTPGQGLQFLFEYFSETQRNKGNFPGRFSGRQFSNSRSEMNVSTLELGDSALYLCASSLGGGFHNEQFFGPGTRLTVL.